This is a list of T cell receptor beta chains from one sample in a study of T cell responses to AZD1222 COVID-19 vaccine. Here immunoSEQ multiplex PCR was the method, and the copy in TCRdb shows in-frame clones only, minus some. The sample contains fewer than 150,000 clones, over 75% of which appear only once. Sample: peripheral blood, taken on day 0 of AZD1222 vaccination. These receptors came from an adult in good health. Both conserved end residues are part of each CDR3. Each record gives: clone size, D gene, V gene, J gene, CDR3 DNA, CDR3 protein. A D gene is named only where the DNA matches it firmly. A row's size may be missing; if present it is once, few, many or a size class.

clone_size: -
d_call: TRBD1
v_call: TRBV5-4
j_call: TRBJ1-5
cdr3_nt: TGTGCCAGCAGCTCTTACGGACAGGACCAGCCCCAGCATTTT
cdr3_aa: CASSSYGQDQPQHF

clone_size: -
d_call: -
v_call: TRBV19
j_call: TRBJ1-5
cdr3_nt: TGTGCCAGTAGTACAAAAATCCAGGGAAACAGGGGCAATCAGCCCCAGCATTTT
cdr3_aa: CASSTKIQGNRGNQPQHF

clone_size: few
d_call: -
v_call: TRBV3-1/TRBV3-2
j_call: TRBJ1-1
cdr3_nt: TGTGCCAGCAGCCAAGTGGTTGGATTAGTCGGGTCAATCACTGAAGCTTTCTTT
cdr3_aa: CASSQVVGLVGSITEAFF

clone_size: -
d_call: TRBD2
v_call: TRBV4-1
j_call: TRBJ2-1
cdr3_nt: TGCGCCAGCAGCACCGCGGGACTAGCGGGGGGCCTCTCCTACAATGAGCAGTTCTTC
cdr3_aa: CASSTAGLAGGLSYNEQFF

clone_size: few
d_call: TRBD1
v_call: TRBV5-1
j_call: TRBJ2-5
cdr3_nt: TGCGCCAGCAGCCTCCCGGAAGGGTCAGGGGGTTCGCAAGAGACCCAGTACTTC
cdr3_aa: CASSLPEGSGGSQETQYF

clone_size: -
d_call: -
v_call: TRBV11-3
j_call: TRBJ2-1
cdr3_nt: TGTGCCAGCAGCTTAGATGCCAATTCCGGGACTTTAGGGATCAATGAGCAGTTCTTC
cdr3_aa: CASSLDANSGTLGINEQFF

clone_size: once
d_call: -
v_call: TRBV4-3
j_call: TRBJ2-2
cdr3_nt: TGCGCCAGCAGCCAAGGGTTTACCGGGGAGCTGTTTTTT
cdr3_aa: CASSQGFTGELFF

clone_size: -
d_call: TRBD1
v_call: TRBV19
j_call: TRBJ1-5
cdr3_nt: TGTGCCAGTAGCCCGGACAGGGGAGTGAGGCCCCAGCATTTT
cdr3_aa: CASSPDRGVRPQHF

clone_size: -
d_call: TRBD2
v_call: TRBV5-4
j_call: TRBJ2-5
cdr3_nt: TGTGCCAGCAGCACCCCTGAGGAGAGCGGGGGGCTGCAAGAGACCCAGTACTTC
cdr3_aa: CASSTPEESGGLQETQYF

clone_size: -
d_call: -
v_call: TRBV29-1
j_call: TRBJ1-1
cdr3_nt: TGCAGCGCCTTCGGAGGGGACTACACTGAAGCTTTCTTT
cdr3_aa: CSAFGGDYTEAFF

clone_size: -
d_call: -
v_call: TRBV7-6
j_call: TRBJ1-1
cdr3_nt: TGTGCCAGCAGCTTAATGGGGAAGAACACTGAAGCTTTCTTT
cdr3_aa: CASSLMGKNTEAFF

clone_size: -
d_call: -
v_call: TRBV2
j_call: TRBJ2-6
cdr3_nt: TGTGCCAGCAGTGCAGTCTCTGGGGCCAACGTCCTGACTTTC
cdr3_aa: CASSAVSGANVLTF

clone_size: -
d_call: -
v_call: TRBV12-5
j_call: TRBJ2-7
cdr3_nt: TGTGCTAGCGCTAGATTCAGACAGGACGGGATCTCCTACGAGCAGTACTTC
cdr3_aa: CASARFRQDGISYEQYF

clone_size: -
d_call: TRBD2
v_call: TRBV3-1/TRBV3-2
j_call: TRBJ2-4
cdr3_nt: TGTGCCAGCAGCACCGGCAGCGGGAGTCGAGCCAAAAACATTCAGTACTTC
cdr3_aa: CASSTGSGSRAKNIQYF

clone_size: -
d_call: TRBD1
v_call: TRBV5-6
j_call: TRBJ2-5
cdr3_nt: TGTGCCAGCAGCATGACAGGGCCGAAGACCCAGTACTTC
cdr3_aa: CASSMTGPKTQYF

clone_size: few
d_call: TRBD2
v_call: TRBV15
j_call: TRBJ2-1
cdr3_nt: TGTGCCACCAGCACCTTAGCGGGAGGGCGCAATGAGCAGTTCTTC
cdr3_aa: CATSTLAGGRNEQFF

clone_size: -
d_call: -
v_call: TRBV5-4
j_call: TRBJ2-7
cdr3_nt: TGTGCCAGCAGCTTGGGGCAGGAGGTCTACGAGCAGTACTTC
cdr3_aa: CASSLGQEVYEQYF

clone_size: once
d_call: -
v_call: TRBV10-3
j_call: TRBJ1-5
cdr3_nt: TGTGCCATCAGTGAGGGTGGAGGCAATCAGCCCCAGCATTTT
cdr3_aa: CAISEGGGNQPQHF

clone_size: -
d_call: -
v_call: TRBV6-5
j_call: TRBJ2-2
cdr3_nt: TGTGCCAGCAGTACCGGGACACCCACCGGGGAGCTGTTTTTT
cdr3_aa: CASSTGTPTGELFF

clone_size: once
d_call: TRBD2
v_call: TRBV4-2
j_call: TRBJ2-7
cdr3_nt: TGTGCCAGCAGCCAAGATCCTAGCGGGAGAGGGGGCGAGCAGTACTTC
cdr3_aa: CASSQDPSGRGGEQYF

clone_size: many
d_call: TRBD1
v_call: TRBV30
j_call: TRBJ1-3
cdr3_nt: TGTGCCTGGAGTACAGGGGGCGCTGGAAACACCATATATTTT
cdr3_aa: CAWSTGGAGNTIYF

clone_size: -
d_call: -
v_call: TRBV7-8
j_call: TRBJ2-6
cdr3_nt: TGTGCCAGCAGCTCGAATTCGCCGGGGGGGGCCAACGTCCTGACTTTC
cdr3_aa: CASSSNSPGGANVLTF

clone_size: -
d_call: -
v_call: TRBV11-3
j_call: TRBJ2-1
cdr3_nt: TGTGCCAGCAGCTTATATTCTAGTTTATACAATGAGCAGTTCTTC
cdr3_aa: CASSLYSSLYNEQFF

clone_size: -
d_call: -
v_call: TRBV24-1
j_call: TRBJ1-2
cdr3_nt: TGTGCCACCAGTGATTTAGGGCCAGGGGAACGTGGCTACACCTTC
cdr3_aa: CATSDLGPGERGYTF

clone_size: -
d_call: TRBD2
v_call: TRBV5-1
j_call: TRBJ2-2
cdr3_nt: TGCGCCAGCAGCTTGCCATGGGGACTAGTGAACACCGGGGAGCTGTTTTTT
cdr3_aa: CASSLPWGLVNTGELFF

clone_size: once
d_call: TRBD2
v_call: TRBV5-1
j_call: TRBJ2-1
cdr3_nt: TGCGCCAGCAGCCTAAGCGGGGGACCCTACAATGAGCAGTTCTTC
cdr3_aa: CASSLSGGPYNEQFF

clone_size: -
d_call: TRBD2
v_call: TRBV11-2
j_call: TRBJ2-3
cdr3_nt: TGTGCCAGCAGCTCCATACGCGGGAGGGCAAATACGCAGTATTTT
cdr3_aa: CASSSIRGRANTQYF